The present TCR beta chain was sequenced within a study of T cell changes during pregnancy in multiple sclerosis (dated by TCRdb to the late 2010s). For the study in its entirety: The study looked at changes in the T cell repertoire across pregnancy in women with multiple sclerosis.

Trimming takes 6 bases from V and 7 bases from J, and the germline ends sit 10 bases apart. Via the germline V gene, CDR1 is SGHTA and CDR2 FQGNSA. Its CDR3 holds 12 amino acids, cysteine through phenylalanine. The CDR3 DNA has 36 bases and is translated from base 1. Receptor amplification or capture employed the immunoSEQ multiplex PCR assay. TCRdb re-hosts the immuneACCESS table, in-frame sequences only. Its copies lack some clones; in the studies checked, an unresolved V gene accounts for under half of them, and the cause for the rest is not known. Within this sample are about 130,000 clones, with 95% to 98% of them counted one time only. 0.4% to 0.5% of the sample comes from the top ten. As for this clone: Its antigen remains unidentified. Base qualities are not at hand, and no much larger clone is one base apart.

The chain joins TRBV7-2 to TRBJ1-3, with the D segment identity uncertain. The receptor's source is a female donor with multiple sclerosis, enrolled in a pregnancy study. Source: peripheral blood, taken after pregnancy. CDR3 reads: CASRTDPNTIYF. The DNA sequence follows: TGTGCCAGCAGAACAGACCCTAACACCATATATTTT.